This is a list of T cell receptor beta chains from one sample in a study of cytomegalovirus exposure and HLA in healthy donors. TCRdb's copy holds only in-frame clones and misses some; the assay was immunoSEQ multiplex PCR. This table has some 150,000 clones, 80% appearing once. Source material: PBMCs. These TCRs come from a man aged 30 to 45 in good health and CMV-seronegative. Each CDR3 is given with its conserved first and last residue. A D gene is named only where the DNA matches it firmly. Size is stated for part of the rows, as once, few or many counts, or as a class when the clone is expanded.

J	size	V	D	CDR3	DNA
TRBJ1-2	.	TRBV25-1	.	CASSDRGNYGYTF	TGTGCCAGCAGTGACAGGGGCAACTATGGCTACACCTTC
TRBJ2-1	.	TRBV28	TRBD2	CASSLGGTTYNEQFF	TGTGCCAGCAGTTTGGGCGGGACTACCTACAATGAGCAGTTCTTC
TRBJ1-1	.	TRBV6-5	.	CASSYFREMNTEAFF	TGTGCCAGCAGTTACTTTCGGGAAATGAACACTGAAGCTTTCTTT
TRBJ2-7	.	TRBV6-1	.	CASTLSGLPEQYF	TGTGCCAGCACTTTATCGGGGTTACCCGAGCAGTACTTC
TRBJ1-5	.	TRBV19	TRBD1	CARPDRDGVCNQPQHF	TGTGCCAGACCCGACAGGGACGGGGTTTGCAATCAGCCCCAGCATTTT
TRBJ2-7	.	TRBV6-1	TRBD1	CASSVIETGASYEQYF	TGTGCCAGCAGTGTAATAGAGACAGGGGCATCCTACGAGCAGTACTTC
TRBJ1-5	.	TRBV30	.	CAWSGQANQPQHF	TGTGCCTGGAGTGGTCAGGCAAATCAGCCCCAGCATTTT
TRBJ2-2	.	TRBV15	TRBD1	CATSRGTGGTAGELFF	TGTGCCACCAGCAGGGGGACAGGGGGCACCGCCGGGGAGCTGTTTTTT
TRBJ2-2	.	TRBV6-5	TRBD1	CASSDGTETGELFF	TGTGCCAGCAGTGATGGGACAGAAACCGGGGAGCTGTTTTTT
TRBJ1-2	.	TRBV7-9	TRBD1	CASRIEGAFGYTF	TGTGCCAGCAGGATCGAGGGGGCGTTTGGCTACACCTTC
TRBJ2-7	.	TRBV9	.	CASSLGEAYEQYF	TGTGCCAGCAGCCTCGGCGAGGCCTACGAGCAGTACTTC
TRBJ2-7	.	TRBV5-4	TRBD1	CASSGGDRPSYEQYF	TGTGCCAGCAGCGGTGGGGACAGGCCGTCCTACGAGCAGTACTTC
TRBJ1-2	.	TRBV4-1	.	CASRFRGIIRGYTF	TGCGCCAGCAGATTCCGGGGAATCATCCGTGGCTACACCTTC
TRBJ1-2	.	TRBV27	.	CASTPRRARGLNYGYTF	TGTGCCAGCACCCCCAGGAGGGCAAGGGGCCTTAACTATGGCTACACCTTC
TRBJ2-3	.	TRBV2	TRBD2	CASIGTSGTGTQYF	TGTGCCAGCATCGGGACTAGCGGGACAGGTACGCAGTATTTT
TRBJ2-1	few	TRBV7-9	.	CASSLGPGSLLNEQFF	TGTGCCAGCAGCTTAGGCCCGGGGAGCTTATTAAATGAGCAGTTCTTC
TRBJ1-1	.	TRBV28	.	CASSFPRKNTEAFF	TGTGCCAGCAGTTTCCCGCGAAAGAACACTGAAGCTTTCTTT
TRBJ2-5	.	TRBV7-6	.	CASSLDTVGGETQYF	TGTGCCAGCAGCCTTGACACGGTGGGAGGTGAGACCCAGTACTTC
TRBJ1-6	.	TRBV9	.	CASSPIDLGDSPLHF	TGTGCCAGCAGCCCGATCGACCTAGGGGATTCACCCCTCCACTTT
TRBJ1-1	.	TRBV14	TRBD1	CASSPGQVVGMNTEAFF	TGTGCCAGCAGCCCGGGACAGGTTGTGGGCATGAACACTGAAGCTTTCTTT
TRBJ1-1	.	TRBV9	TRBD1	CASSPPPRGLGNTEAFF	TGTGCCAGCAGCCCTCCTCCGAGGGGGCTTGGGAACACTGAAGCTTTCTTT
TRBJ1-5	.	TRBV28	.	CASSLGWQGTNQPQHF	TGTGCCAGCAGTTTAGGGTGGCAGGGAACAAATCAGCCCCAGCATTTT
TRBJ2-7	.	TRBV5-4	TRBD2	CASSPVAGGMFGEQYF	TGTGCCAGCAGCCCGGTAGCGGGGGGGATGTTTGGCGAGCAGTACTTC
TRBJ2-3	.	TRBV5-4	TRBD1	CASSSRRRDRVLTDTQYF	TGTGCCAGCAGCTCTAGACGGAGGGACAGGGTTTTAACAGATACGCAGTATTTT
TRBJ1-5	.	TRBV28	.	CASSLRELNQPQHF	TGTGCCAGCAGTTTGAGGGAACTCAATCAGCCCCAGCATTTT
TRBJ2-7	.	TRBV28	TRBD2	CASSFPLAGGSYEQYF	TGTGCCAGCAGTTTTCCCCTAGCGGGGGGCTCCTACGAGCAGTACTTC
TRBJ2-5	few	TRBV30	TRBD2	CAWSAVPGTSGDYQETQYF	TGTGCCTGGAGTGCCGTCCCCGGGACTAGCGGGGACTACCAAGAGACCCAGTACTTC
TRBJ1-4	.	TRBV2	TRBD1	CASSVGTGAFEKLFF	TGTGCCAGCAGTGTCGGGACAGGGGCTTTTGAAAAACTGTTTTTT
TRBJ2-2	once	TRBV28	TRBD2	CASSLSGDTGELFF	TGTGCCAGCAGTTTAAGCGGGGACACCGGGGAGCTGTTTTTT
TRBJ2-3	once	TRBV2	.	CASTEESGSTDTQYF	TGTGCCAGCACAGAAGAAAGCGGGAGCACAGATACGCAGTATTTT
TRBJ2-7	once	TRBV27	TRBD2	CASSLMASGSHEQYF	TGTGCCAGCAGTTTAATGGCTAGCGGGAGCCACGAGCAGTACTTC
TRBJ1-2	.	TRBV6-5	TRBD1	CASSSDRGISYGYTF	TGTGCCAGCAGTTCCGACAGGGGCATCTCTTATGGCTACACCTTC
TRBJ2-2	.	TRBV19	TRBD2	CASILGRDTGELFF	TGTGCCAGTATCCTGGGGAGGGACACCGGGGAGCTGTTTTTT
TRBJ1-1	.	TRBV18	.	CASSPTSGTEAFF	TGTGCCAGCTCACCCACTTCTGGCACTGAAGCTTTCTTT
TRBJ1-1	.	TRBV9	.	CASSLTGRPPNTEAFF	TGTGCCAGCAGCCTTACAGGGCGCCCACCGAACACTGAAGCTTTCTTT
TRBJ2-7	.	TRBV27	.	CASSLGGRYEQYF	TGTGCCAGCAGTTTAGGGGGGAGGTACGAGCAGTACTTC
TRBJ1-2	.	TRBV14	.	CASSQNRADVGYTF	TGTGCCAGCAGCCAAAATCGAGCGGACGTTGGCTACACCTTC
TRBJ2-2	.	TRBV7-7	.	CASSLRGTGELFF	TGTGCCAGCAGCTTAAGGGGTACCGGGGAGCTGTTTTTT
TRBJ1-1	.	TRBV28	.	CASSPLDGNTEAFF	TGTGCCAGCAGTCCTCTAGATGGGAACACTGAAGCTTTCTTT
TRBJ2-4	.	TRBV5-6	.	CASSLAAGNIQYF	TGTGCCAGCTCCCTTGCGGCTGGGAACATTCAGTACTTC
TRBJ2-3	.	TRBV6-5	TRBD1	CASSYSGAGGDTQYF	TGTGCCAGCAGTTACTCGGGAGCAGGGGGAGATACGCAGTATTTT
TRBJ1-3	.	TRBV4-1	TRBD1	CASSQEGQRGNTIYF	TGCGCCAGCAGCCAAGAGGGACAGCGGGGAAACACCATATATTTT
TRBJ2-1	.	TRBV28	.	CASSLGGGSYNEQFF	TGTGCCAGCAGTTTAGGCGGCGGGTCCTACAATGAGCAGTTCTTC
TRBJ1-2	.	TRBV7-3	TRBD1	CASSPYPGQPYGYTF	TGTGCCAGCAGCCCATATCCGGGACAGCCCTATGGCTACACCTTC
TRBJ2-2	.	TRBV18	TRBD1	CASSPTRQGRNTGELFF	TGTGCCAGCTCACCAACTAGACAGGGCAGGAACACCGGGGAGCTGTTTTTT
TRBJ1-2	.	TRBV27	.	CASSLRGTLSVGYTF	TGTGCCAGCAGTTTACGTGGGACACTCTCGGTGGGCTACACCTTC
TRBJ1-3	.	TRBV7-2	.	CASSLDWGPGNTIYF	TGTGCCAGCAGCTTAGACTGGGGGCCCGGAAACACCATATATTTT
TRBJ1-1	few	TRBV5-8	TRBD1	CASSFGQALAFF	TGTGCCAGCAGCTTCGGACAGGCTCTAGCTTTCTTT
TRBJ2-7	.	TRBV6-5	TRBD1	CASSYSWGAGGEQYF	TGTGCCAGCAGTTACTCGTGGGGCGCAGGGGGAGAGCAGTACTTC
TRBJ2-1	.	TRBV29-1	.	CSVLRDWNNEQFF	TGCAGCGTCCTCCGAGACTGGAACAATGAGCAGTTCTTC
TRBJ2-1	once	TRBV28	TRBD1	CASNPTGGALGHVDNEQFF	TGTGCCAGCAATCCTACAGGGGGCGCTTTAGGACACGTGGACAATGAGCAGTTCTTC
TRBJ2-1	.	TRBV5-1	.	CASSLDRAWEQFF	TGCGCCAGCAGCTTGGACAGGGCGTGGGAACAGTTCTTC
TRBJ1-4	few	TRBV5-5	.	CASSLRTAATNEKLFF	TGTGCCAGCAGCCTCCGGACAGCCGCAACTAATGAAAAACTGTTTTTT